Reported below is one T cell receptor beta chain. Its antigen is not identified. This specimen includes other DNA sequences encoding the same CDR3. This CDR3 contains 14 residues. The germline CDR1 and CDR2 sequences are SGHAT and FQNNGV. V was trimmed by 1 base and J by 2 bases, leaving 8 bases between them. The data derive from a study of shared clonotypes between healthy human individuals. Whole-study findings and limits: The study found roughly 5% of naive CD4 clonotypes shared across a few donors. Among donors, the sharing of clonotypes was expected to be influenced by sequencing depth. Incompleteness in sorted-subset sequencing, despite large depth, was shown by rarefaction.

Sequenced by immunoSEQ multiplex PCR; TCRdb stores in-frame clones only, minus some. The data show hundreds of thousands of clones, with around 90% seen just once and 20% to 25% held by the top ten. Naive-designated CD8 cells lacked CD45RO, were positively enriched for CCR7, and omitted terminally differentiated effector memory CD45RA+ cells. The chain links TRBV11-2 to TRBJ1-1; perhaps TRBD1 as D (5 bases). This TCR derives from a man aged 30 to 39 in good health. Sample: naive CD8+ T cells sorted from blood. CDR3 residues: CASSLAQGNTEAFF. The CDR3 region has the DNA TGTGCCAGCAGCTTAGCGCAGGGAAACACTGAAGCTTTCTTT.